The 2 T cell receptor beta chains given below trace back to one sample, sequenced in a study of blood T cell repertoires in COVID-19. Measured with immunoSEQ multiplex PCR; TCRdb has only the in-frame clones, and not every one. The sample yields about 160,000 clones, about four fifths seen once. Sequenced input: PBMCs or T cells enriched from blood (not recorded which). The source of these receptors is a woman in her sixties who had recovered from COVID-19.

In its sample, this clone was seen once. The chain recombines TRBV7-2 with TRBJ2-1, with TRBD2 matching 9 bases. In germline, CDR1 is SGHTA, CDR2 FQGNSA. After removal of 1 base from V and 12 bases from J, the junction contained 19 bases not matched to a gene. This CDR3 region has 18 residues. CDR3 in amino acids: CASSLDSLRAGGLGVQFF. CDR3 sequence (DNA): TGTGCCAGCAGCTTAGACTCGTTGCGCGCGGGGGGGTTAGGTGTGCAGTTCTTC.

The V call is TRBV2, the J call TRBJ1-2; D is uncertain. Trimming took 4 bases from V and 5 from J, leaving 11 bases between them. Germline CDR1 and CDR2: SNHLY and FYNNEI. CDR3 size: 13 residues. CDR3: CASSVLHQYGYTF. The CDR3 nucleotides are TGTGCCAGCAGTGTTCTCCATCAGTATGGCTACACCTTC.